This T cell receptor (beta chain) was captured by sequencing in a study of breast tumors, draining lymph nodes, adjacent tissues. Notes on the study in general: Tumor repertoires ranked between lymph nodes and nontumor tissue in diversity, with V and J gene preferences.

The CDR3 contains 15 residues. Germline V CDR1 and CDR2: SGHVS, FQNEAQ. TCRdb redid the calling of the multiplex PCR reads with MiXCR, one entry per CDR3 protein. The data show roughly 220,000 distinct CDR3 sequences, approximately 36% seen once. This clonotype was seen ten or more times. Its antigen is not identified. One junction end disagrees with the germline gene, perhaps due to a read error. Breast cancer patients provided tissue from their axillary draining lymph nodes. The specimen sequenced was axillary lymph node tissue. The chain uses TRBV7-8 and TRBJ1-2, with TRBD1 identical over 8 bases. This TCR came from a female donor with breast cancer. Some clones in this sample may be carry-over from other donors' samples. CDR3 sequence reads: CASSKTYSDRDGYPF. CDR3 bases: TGTGCCAGCAGCAAAACCTATTCGGACAGGGACGGCTACCCCTTC.